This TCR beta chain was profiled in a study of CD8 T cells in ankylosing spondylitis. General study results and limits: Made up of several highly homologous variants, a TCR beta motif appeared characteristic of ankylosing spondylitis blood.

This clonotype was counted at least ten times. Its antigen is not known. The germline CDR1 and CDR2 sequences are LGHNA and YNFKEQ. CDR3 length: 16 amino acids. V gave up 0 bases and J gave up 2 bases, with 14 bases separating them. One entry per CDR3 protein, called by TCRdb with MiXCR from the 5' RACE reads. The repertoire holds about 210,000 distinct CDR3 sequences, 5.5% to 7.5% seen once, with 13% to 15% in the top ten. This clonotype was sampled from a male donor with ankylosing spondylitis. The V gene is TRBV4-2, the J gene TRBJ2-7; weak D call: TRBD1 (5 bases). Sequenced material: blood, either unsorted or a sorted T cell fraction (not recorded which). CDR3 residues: CASSQDSATRAYEQYF. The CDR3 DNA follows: TGTGCCAGCAGCCAAGATTCGGCGACCAGGGCCTACGAGCAGTACTTC.